This is a list of T cell receptor beta chains from one sample in a study of shared clonotypes between healthy human individuals. Using immunoSEQ multiplex PCR, the repertoire was profiled, and TCRdb retains in-frame clones only, with some absent. The table lists about 1.1 million clones, approximately 80% of them singletons. The material sequenced was memory CD4+ T cells from PBMCs. The source of these receptors is a man in his late teens or twenties in good health. Some clones in this sample may be carry-over from other donors' samples. The CDR3 runs from the conserved cysteine through the conserved F or W. A D gene is named only where the DNA matches it firmly. Clone size appears in some rows only: once, few, many, or a class for an expanded clone.

>TRBJ2-5|TRBV12-2|NA|NA
TGTGCAAGTCGCCCTTATTACCCAGGGGACCAAGAGACCCAGTACTTC
CASRPYYPGDQETQYF
>TRBJ1-1|TRBV5-1|NA|once
TGCGCCAGCAGCAACCACAGGGTGGGGAACACTGAAGCTTTCTTT
CASSNHRVGNTEAFF
>TRBJ2-7|TRBV7-8|NA|once
TGTGCCAGCAGCCTAAAGAGACAGGCGAGCTCCTACGAGCAGTACTTC
CASSLKRQASSYEQYF
>TRBJ2-2|TRBV7-9|TRBD1|NA
TGTGCCAGCAGCTTAGACCCGGGACAGGGTAACGGGGAGCTGTTTTTT
CASSLDPGQGNGELFF
>TRBJ2-5|TRBV28|NA|NA
TGTGCCAGCAGTTTGCTACAAGAGACCCAGTACTTC
CASSLLQETQYF
>TRBJ2-7|TRBV2|NA|NA
TGTGCCAGCACCTCGGACACTGCGTACGAGCAGTACTTC
CASTSDTAYEQYF
>TRBJ2-7|TRBV5-4|NA|NA
TGTGCCAGCAGCTTTGTTCGAGGCTCGGAGCAGTACTTC
CASSFVRGSEQYF
>TRBJ1-2|TRBV5-1|NA|NA
TGCGCCAGCAGCTTGGCCGTAGGGGCGGGGACTGGCTACACCTTC
CASSLAVGAGTGYTF
>TRBJ2-3|TRBV7-9|NA|once
TGTGCCAGCAGCCCCGTTTTTTCGAGCACAGATACGCAGTATTTT
CASSPVFSSTDTQYF
>TRBJ1-2|TRBV28|NA|once
TGTGCCAGCAGTCTTAGCTTTACAGGCTATGGCTACACCTTC
CASSLSFTGYGYTF
>TRBJ1-1|TRBV6-5|TRBD1|NA
TGTGCCAGCAGTTTCTCACGACAGGGCGAGGTGTTCTTT
CASSFSRQGEVFF
>TRBJ2-3|TRBV6-4|TRBD2|NA
TGTGCCAGCAGTGACCGAGCGGGAGGAACAGATACGCAGTATTTT
CASSDRAGGTDTQYF
>TRBJ1-1|TRBV30|NA|NA
TGTGCCTGGAGTCCACTGAACACTGAAGCTTTCTTT
CAWSPLNTEAFF
>TRBJ1-4|TRBV27|NA|NA
TGTGCCAGCAGTTCATGGCTTAATGAAAAACTGTTTTTT
CASSSWLNEKLFF
>TRBJ2-1|TRBV28|NA|NA
TGTGCCAGCAGCCCCCCCGGCAGGGCCCAAAGTAATGAGCAGTTCTTC
CASSPPGRAQSNEQFF
>TRBJ2-1|TRBV7-3|NA|NA
TGTGCCAGCAGCCGACGCCGGGGCGGGGATGAGCAGTTCTTC
CASSRRRGGDEQFF
>TRBJ1-3|TRBV28|NA|NA
TGTGCCAGCAGTTTCCTTTTTGCCAGCTCTGGAAACACCATATATTTT
CASSFLFASSGNTIYF
>TRBJ2-7|TRBV7-2|NA|NA
TGTGCCAGCAGCTTCGAGCGGGCCAACTCCTACGAGCAGTACTTC
CASSFERANSYEQYF
>TRBJ1-5|TRBV2|NA|NA
TGTGCCAGCAGTTTAACAGGAAACACCAATCAGCCCCAGCATTTT
CASSLTGNTNQPQHF
>TRBJ2-2|TRBV7-3|TRBD2|NA
TGTGCCAGCAGCCCACAACTAGCGTCAGACACCGGGGAGCTGTTTTTT
CASSPQLASDTGELFF
>TRBJ1-2|TRBV27|TRBD1|NA
TGTGCCAGCAGTCAATTGACAGGGGGGGGCTACACCTTC
CASSQLTGGGYTF
>TRBJ2-1|TRBV7-3|TRBD2|NA
TGTGCCAGCAGCCCCCGACCGGGACTAGCGGGAGGGCTGTTCTTC
CASSPRPGLAGGLFF
>TRBJ2-7|TRBV5-4|TRBD2|few
TGTGCCAGCAGCTTGGTTAGCGGGAGCTCCTACGAGCAGTACTTC
CASSLVSGSSYEQYF
>TRBJ2-1|TRBV4-1|TRBD2|few
TGCGCCAGCAGCCGCCAGAGTAGCGGGGTTACAAATGAGCAGTTCTTC
CASSRQSSGVTNEQFF
>TRBJ1-5|TRBV7-2|NA|few
TGTGCCAGCAGCGGCGGCAGGGCCTTTCATCAGCCCCAGCATTTT
CASSGGRAFHQPQHF